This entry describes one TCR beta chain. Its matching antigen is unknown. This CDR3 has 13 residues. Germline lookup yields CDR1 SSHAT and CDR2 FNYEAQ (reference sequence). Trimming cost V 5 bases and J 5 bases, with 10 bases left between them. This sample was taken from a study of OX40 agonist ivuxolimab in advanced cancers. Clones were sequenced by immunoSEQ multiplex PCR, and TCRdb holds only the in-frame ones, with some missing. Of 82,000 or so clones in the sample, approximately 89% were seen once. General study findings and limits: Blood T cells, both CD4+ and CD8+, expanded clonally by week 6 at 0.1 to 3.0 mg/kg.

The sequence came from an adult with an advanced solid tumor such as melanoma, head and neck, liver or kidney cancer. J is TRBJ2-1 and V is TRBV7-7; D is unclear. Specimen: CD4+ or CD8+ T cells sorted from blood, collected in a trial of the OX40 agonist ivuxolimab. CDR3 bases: TGTGCCAGCAGCGCCTCCGCGAACAATGAGCAGTTCTTC. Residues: CASSASANNEQFF.